This T cell receptor beta chain was recovered during a study of blood T cell repertoires in COVID-19. Study in general: Acute and convalescent COVID-19 samples came from the United States, Italy and Spain. PBMCs, B-cell-depleted T cells, or T cells provided the cDNA or gDNA that made up the material.

CDR3 length: 14 residues. Germline CDR1 SGHAT, CDR2 FQNNGV. With 5 bases removed from V and 8 bases from J, the gap between germline ends came to 17 bases. Per the authors' pipeline: Amplified reference gene primers provided the basis for estimating nucleated cell counts. TCRdb's table, derived via immunoSEQ multiplex PCR, lists solely in-frame clones and lacks some. Clonal size and the V and J genes are those of that table, whereas D and trimming came from the DNA. The sample contains 150,000 or so clones, roughly four fifths of which appear only once. This chain links TRBV11-2 with TRBJ2-3, with D maybe TRBD1 (5 bases). The material sequenced was peripheral blood. This receptor was taken from a human donor with acute or convalescent COVID-19. The donor label of this sample is uncertain. The CDR3 bases are TGTGCCAGCAGCCTGGGGCCCCCGAGGAGTACGCAGTATTTT. Amino acid sequence: CASSLGPPRSTQYF.